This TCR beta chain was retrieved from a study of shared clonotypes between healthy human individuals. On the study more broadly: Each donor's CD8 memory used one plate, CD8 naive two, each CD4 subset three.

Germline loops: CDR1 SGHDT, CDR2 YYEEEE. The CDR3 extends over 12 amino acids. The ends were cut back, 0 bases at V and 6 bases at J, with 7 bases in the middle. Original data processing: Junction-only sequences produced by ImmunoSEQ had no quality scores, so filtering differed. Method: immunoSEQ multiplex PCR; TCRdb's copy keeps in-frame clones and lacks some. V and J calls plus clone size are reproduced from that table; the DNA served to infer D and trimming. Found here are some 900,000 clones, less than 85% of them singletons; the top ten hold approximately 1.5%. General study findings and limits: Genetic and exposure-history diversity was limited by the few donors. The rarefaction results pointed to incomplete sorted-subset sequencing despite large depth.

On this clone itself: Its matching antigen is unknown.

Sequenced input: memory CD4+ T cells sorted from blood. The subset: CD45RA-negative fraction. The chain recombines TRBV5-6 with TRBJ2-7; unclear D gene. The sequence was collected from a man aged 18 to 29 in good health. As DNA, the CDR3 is TGTGCCAGCAGCTTGGTAAAAGGCGAGCAGTACTTC. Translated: CASSLVKGEQYF.